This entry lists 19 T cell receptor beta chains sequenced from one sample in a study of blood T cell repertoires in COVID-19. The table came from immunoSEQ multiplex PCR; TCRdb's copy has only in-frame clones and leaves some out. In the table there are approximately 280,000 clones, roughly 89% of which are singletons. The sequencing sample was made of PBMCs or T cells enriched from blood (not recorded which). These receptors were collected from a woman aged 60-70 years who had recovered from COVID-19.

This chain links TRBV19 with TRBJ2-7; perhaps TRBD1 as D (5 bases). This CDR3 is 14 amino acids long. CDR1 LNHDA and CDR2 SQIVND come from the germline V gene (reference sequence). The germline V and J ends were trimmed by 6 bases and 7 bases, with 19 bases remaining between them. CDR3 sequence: CASSEWSGMGEQYF. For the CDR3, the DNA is TGTGCCAGTAGCGAATGGTCAGGGATGGGTGAGCAGTACTTC.

CDR3 nucleotide sequence: TGTGCCAGCAGCTTAGACAGGGGATCTATAGCTAACTATGGCTACACCTTC. This gives the protein CASSLDRGSIANYGYTF. J is TRBJ1-2 and V is TRBV7-9; 7 bases line up with TRBD1. This CDR3 is 17 amino acids long. Per germline, CDR1 SEHNR and CDR2 FQNEAQ (reference sequence). V dropped 1 base and J dropped 0; count of bases not matched to a gene: 8. Drawing the rest from reference TRBV7-9 and TRBJ1-2, the complete variable domain is DTGVSQNPRHKITKRGQNVTFRCDPISEHNRLYWYRQTLGQGPEFLTYFQNEAQLEKSRLLSDRFSAERPKGSFSTLEIQRTEQGDSAMYLCASSLDRGSIANYGYTFGSGTRLTVV.

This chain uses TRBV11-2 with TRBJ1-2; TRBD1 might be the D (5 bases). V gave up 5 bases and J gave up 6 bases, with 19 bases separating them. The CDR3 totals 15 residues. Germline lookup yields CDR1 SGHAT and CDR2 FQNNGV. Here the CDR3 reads CASSRTTGGGNGYTF. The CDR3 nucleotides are TGTGCCAGCAGCCGAACCACCGGGGGGGGGAATGGCTACACCTTC.

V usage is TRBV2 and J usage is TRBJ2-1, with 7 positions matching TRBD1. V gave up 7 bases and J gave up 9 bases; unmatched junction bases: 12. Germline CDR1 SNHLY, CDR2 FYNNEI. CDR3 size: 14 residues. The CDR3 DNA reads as TGTGCCAGCATCCCCCTTCAGGGGGTATCTGAGCAGTTCTTC. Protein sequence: CASIPLQGVSEQFF.

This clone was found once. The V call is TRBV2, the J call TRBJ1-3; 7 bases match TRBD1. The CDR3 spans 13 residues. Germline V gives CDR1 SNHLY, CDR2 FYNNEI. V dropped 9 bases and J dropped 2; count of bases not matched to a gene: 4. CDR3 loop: CASRQGAGNTIYF. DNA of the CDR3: TGTGCCAGTCGACAGGGCGCTGGAAACACCATATATTTT.

Here the CDR3 reads CSVATYTGELFF. The CDR3 DNA reads as TGCAGCGTTGCGACTTACACCGGGGAGCTGTTTTTT. This chain connects TRBV29-1 to TRBJ2-2; D gene uncertain. This CDR3 is 12 amino acids long. V lost 4 bases and J 3 bases, leaving 6 bases between the germline ends. The germline V gene has CDR1 SQVTM and CDR2 ANQGSEA.

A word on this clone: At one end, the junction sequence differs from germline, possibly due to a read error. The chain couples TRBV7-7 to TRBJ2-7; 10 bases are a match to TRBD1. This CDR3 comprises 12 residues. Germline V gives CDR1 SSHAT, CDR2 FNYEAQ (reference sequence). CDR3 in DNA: TGTGCTAGCAATGGGACAGGGGACGAGCAGTACTTC. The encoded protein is CASNGTGDEQYF.

In nucleotides, the CDR3 is TGTGCCAGCAGTTCCGGGAGGAACACTGAAGCTTTCTTT. This translates into CASSSGRNTEAFF. This chain links TRBV5-5 with TRBJ1-1; no firm D call. CDR3 size: 13 residues. V dropped 5 bases and J dropped 1 base, with 9 bases sitting between them. Germline CDR1 and CDR2: SGHKS and YYEKEE (reference sequence). The full variable domain, in which reference TRBV5-5 and TRBJ1-1 provide the parts outside the CDR3, is DAGVTQSPTHLIKTRGQQVTLRCSPISGHKSVSWYQQVLGQGPQFIFQYYEKEERGRGNFPDRFSARQFPNYSSELNVNALLLGDSALYLCASSSGRNTEAFFGQGTRLTVV.

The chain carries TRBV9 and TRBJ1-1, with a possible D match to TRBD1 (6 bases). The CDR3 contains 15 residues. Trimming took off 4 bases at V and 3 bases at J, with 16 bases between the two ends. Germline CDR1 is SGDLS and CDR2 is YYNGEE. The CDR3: CASSPARDIYTEAFF. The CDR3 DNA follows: TGTGCCAGCAGCCCAGCCAGGGACATTTACACTGAAGCTTTCTTT.

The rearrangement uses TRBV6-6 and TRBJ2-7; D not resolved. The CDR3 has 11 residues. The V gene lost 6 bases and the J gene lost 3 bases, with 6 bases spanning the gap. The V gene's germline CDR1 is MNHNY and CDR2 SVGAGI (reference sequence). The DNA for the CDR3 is TGTGCCAGCAGGCTCGGCTACGAGCAGTACTTC. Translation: CASRLGYEQYF.

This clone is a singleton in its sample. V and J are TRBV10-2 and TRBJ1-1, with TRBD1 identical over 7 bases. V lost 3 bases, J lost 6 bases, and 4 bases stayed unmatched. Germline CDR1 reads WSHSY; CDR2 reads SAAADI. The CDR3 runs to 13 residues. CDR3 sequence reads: CASSEGQGAEAFF. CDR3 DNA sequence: TGCGCCAGCAGTGAAGGGCAGGGGGCTGAAGCTTTCTTT.

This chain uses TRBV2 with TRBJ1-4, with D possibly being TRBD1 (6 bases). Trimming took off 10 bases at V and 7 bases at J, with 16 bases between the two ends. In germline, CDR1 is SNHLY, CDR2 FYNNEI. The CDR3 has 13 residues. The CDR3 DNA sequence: TGTGCCACACACAGGGATCCCGGTGAAAAACTGTTTTTT. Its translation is CATHRDPGEKLFF. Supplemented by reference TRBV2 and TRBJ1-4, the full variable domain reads EPEVTQTPSHQVTQMGQEVILRCVPISNHLYFYWYRQILGQKVEFLVSFYNNEISEKSEIFDDQFSVERPDGSNFTLKIRSTKLEDSAMYFCATHRDPGEKLFFGSGTQLSVL.

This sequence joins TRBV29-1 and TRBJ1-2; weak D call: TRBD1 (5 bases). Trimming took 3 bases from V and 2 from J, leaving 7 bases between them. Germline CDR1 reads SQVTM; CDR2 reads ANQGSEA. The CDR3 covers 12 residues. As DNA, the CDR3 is TGCAGCGTTGATAAGGGGAACTATGGCTACACCTTC. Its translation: CSVDKGNYGYTF.

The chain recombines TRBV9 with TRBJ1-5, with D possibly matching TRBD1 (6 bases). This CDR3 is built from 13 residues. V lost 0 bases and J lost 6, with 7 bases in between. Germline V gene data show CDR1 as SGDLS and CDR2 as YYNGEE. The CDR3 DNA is TGTGCCAGCAGCGTAGAAGGGGGTCAGCCCCAGCATTTT. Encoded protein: CASSVEGGQPQHF.

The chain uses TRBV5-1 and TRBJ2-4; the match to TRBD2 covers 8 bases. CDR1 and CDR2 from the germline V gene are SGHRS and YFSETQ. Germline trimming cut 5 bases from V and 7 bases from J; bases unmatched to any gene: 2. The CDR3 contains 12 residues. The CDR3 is CASRSGGNIQYF. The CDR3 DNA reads TGCGCCAGCAGGTCGGGGGGGAACATTCAGTACTTC.

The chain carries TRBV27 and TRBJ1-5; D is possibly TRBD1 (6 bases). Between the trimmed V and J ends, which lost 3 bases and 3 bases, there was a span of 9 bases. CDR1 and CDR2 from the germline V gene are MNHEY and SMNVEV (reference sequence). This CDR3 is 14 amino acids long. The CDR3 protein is CASSFQGNNQPQHF. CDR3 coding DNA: TGTGCCAGCAGTTTCCAGGGGAACAATCAGCCCCAGCATTTT.

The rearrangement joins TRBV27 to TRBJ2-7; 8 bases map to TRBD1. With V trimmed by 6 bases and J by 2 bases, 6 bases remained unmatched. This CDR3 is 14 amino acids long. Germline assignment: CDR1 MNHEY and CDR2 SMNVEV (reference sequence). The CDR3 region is CASRTAGGAYEQYF. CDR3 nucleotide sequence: TGTGCCAGCAGGACGGCAGGGGGCGCCTACGAGCAGTACTTC.

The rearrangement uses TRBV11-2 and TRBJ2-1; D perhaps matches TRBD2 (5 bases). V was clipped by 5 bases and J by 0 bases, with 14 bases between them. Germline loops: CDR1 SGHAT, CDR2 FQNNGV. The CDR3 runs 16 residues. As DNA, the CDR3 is TGTGCCAGCAGCACCCTAGCCCCTAGCTCCTACAATGAGCAGTTCTTC. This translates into CASSTLAPSSYNEQFF.

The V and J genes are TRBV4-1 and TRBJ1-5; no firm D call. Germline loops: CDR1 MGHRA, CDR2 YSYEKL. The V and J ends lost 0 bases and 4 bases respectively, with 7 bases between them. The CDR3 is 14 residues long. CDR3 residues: CASSQDPGNQPQHF. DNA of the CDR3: TGCGCCAGCAGCCAAGACCCCGGGAATCAGCCCCAGCATTTT.